A selection of T cell receptor beta chains follows, all from one sample in a study of siplizumab effects on memory and regulatory T cells. Here immunoSEQ multiplex PCR was the method, and the copy in TCRdb shows in-frame clones only, minus some. The repertoire holds over 15,000 clones, with 35% to 55% as singletons. Antigen specificity for these receptors is unknown. Sequencing input: CFSE-low (dividing) CD4+ T cells sorted from an allogeneic mixed lymphocyte reaction. These receptors were collected from a human donor in good health; the cells came from an allogeneic mixed lymphocyte reaction. Both conserved end residues are part of each CDR3. The order of the fields is D gene, V gene, J gene, clone size, CDR3 protein, CDR3 DNA. The D gene is left open where the match is weak. Clone size is given for some rows only: seen once, a few or many times, or a class if the clone is expanded.

D gene: TRBD1; V gene: TRBV9; J gene: TRBJ1-6; clone size: .; CDR3 protein: CASSGTGGYNSPLHF; CDR3 DNA: TGTGCCAGCAGCGGGACAGGGGGCTATAATTCACCCCTCCACTTT
D gene: .; V gene: TRBV6-5; J gene: TRBJ2-3; clone size: .; CDR3 protein: CASSQTRTSTDTQYF; CDR3 DNA: TGTGCCAGCAGTCAGACTAGGACTAGCACAGATACGCAGTATTTT
D gene: .; V gene: TRBV30; J gene: TRBJ1-2; clone size: few; CDR3 protein: CAWKLGFGFYGYTF; CDR3 DNA: TGTGCCTGGAAACTCGGGTTCGGATTTTATGGCTACACCTTC
D gene: .; V gene: TRBV5-4; J gene: TRBJ2-7; clone size: medium-sized; CDR3 protein: CASSFRGSSYEQYF; CDR3 DNA: TGTGCCAGCAGCTTTAGAGGGAGCTCCTACGAGCAGTACTTC
D gene: .; V gene: TRBV27; J gene: TRBJ1-1; clone size: few; CDR3 protein: CASSFWLGQSEAFF; CDR3 DNA: TGTGCCAGCAGTTTTTGGCTGGGGCAGTCTGAAGCTTTCTTT
D gene: .; V gene: TRBV29-1; J gene: TRBJ1-1; clone size: few; CDR3 protein: CSGLRTGGTEAFF; CDR3 DNA: TGCAGCGGCCTCCGGACCGGGGGCACTGAAGCTTTCTTT
D gene: TRBD1; V gene: TRBV6-6; J gene: TRBJ1-2; clone size: .; CDR3 protein: CASSPGGFYGYTF; CDR3 DNA: TGTGCCAGCAGCCCAGGGGGCTTCTATGGCTACACCTTC
D gene: .; V gene: TRBV29-1; J gene: TRBJ1-1; clone size: large; CDR3 protein: CSVDRLMNTEAFF; CDR3 DNA: TGCAGCGTTGACCGACTCATGAACACTGAAGCTTTCTTT
D gene: .; V gene: TRBV5-1; J gene: TRBJ1-2; clone size: few; CDR3 protein: CASSPALFYYGYTF; CDR3 DNA: TGCGCCAGCAGCCCGGCCCTCTTTTACTATGGCTACACCTTC
D gene: TRBD2; V gene: TRBV6-1; J gene: TRBJ2-7; clone size: .; CDR3 protein: CASSDQPSGGLYEQYF; CDR3 DNA: TGTGCCAGCAGTGACCAGCCTAGCGGGGGGTTGTACGAGCAGTACTTC
D gene: .; V gene: TRBV5-5; J gene: TRBJ1-6; clone size: medium-sized; CDR3 protein: CASTLSRDGSPLHF; CDR3 DNA: TGTGCCAGCACCTTATCCCGGGATGGTTCACCCCTCCACTTT
D gene: TRBD1; V gene: TRBV6-5; J gene: TRBJ1-2; clone size: few; CDR3 protein: CASSYERGTAGYGYTF; CDR3 DNA: TGTGCCAGCAGTTACGAACGCGGGACAGCCGGCTATGGCTACACCTTC
D gene: .; V gene: TRBV28; J gene: TRBJ2-7; clone size: few; CDR3 protein: CASSRAGVYEQYF; CDR3 DNA: TGTGCCAGCAGCCGAGCCGGGGTTTACGAGCAGTACTTC
D gene: .; V gene: TRBV19; J gene: TRBJ2-6; clone size: few; CDR3 protein: CASRTPPGDSGANVLTF; CDR3 DNA: TGTGCCAGTAGAACCCCCCCAGGGGACTCTGGGGCCAACGTCCTGACTTTC
D gene: .; V gene: TRBV6-5; J gene: TRBJ2-7; clone size: .; CDR3 protein: CASSYQGLGQYF; CDR3 DNA: TGTGCCAGCAGTTATCAGGGGCTCGGGCAGTACTTC
D gene: .; V gene: TRBV6-5; J gene: TRBJ1-5; clone size: .; CDR3 protein: CASSLGGWSNQPQHF; CDR3 DNA: TGTGCCAGCAGTTTGGGGGGCTGGAGCAATCAGCCCCAGCATTTT
D gene: TRBD1; V gene: TRBV29-1; J gene: TRBJ1-1; clone size: .; CDR3 protein: CSVDRTGGQEATEAFF; CDR3 DNA: TGCAGCGTGGACCGGACAGGGGGCCAAGAGGCCACTGAAGCTTTCTTT
D gene: TRBD1; V gene: TRBV7-4; J gene: TRBJ1-1; clone size: .; CDR3 protein: CASSRTGDSTEAFF; CDR3 DNA: TGTGCCAGCAGCCGAACAGGGGATAGCACTGAAGCTTTCTTT
D gene: .; V gene: TRBV5-5; J gene: TRBJ2-2; clone size: .; CDR3 protein: CASSPHPGELFF; CDR3 DNA: TGTGCCAGCAGCCCACACCCCGGGGAGCTGTTTTTT
D gene: .; V gene: TRBV10-3; J gene: TRBJ2-3; clone size: few; CDR3 protein: CAISEGPADTQYF; CDR3 DNA: TGTGCCATCAGTGAGGGCCCGGCAGATACGCAGTATTTT
D gene: .; V gene: TRBV4-2; J gene: TRBJ2-7; clone size: .; CDR3 protein: CASSPSRSEQYF; CDR3 DNA: TGTGCCAGCAGCCCTTCGAGGTCCGAGCAGTACTTC
D gene: .; V gene: TRBV20-1; J gene: TRBJ1-1; clone size: .; CDR3 protein: CSGRVNTEAFF; CDR3 DNA: TGCAGTGGTAGGGTGAACACTGAAGCTTTCTTT
D gene: TRBD2; V gene: TRBV15; J gene: TRBJ2-3; clone size: few; CDR3 protein: CATSRKIRTSGGRADTQYF; CDR3 DNA: TGTGCCACCAGCAGAAAGATCCGGACTAGCGGGGGGAGGGCAGATACGCAGTATTTT
D gene: .; V gene: TRBV6-1; J gene: TRBJ2-3; clone size: .; CDR3 protein: CASSEWLSGTTDTQYF; CDR3 DNA: TGTGCCAGCAGTGAGTGGTTGTCAGGGACCACAGATACGCAGTATTTT
D gene: TRBD2; V gene: TRBV7-9; J gene: TRBJ2-5; clone size: .; CDR3 protein: CASSLSGGQTQYF; CDR3 DNA: TGTGCCAGCAGCTTAAGCGGGGGGCAGACTCAGTACTTC
D gene: .; V gene: TRBV5-4; J gene: TRBJ2-7; clone size: once; CDR3 protein: CASSRDSYEQYF; CDR3 DNA: TGTGCCAGCAGTCGTGACAGCTACGAGCAGTACTTC
D gene: .; V gene: TRBV4-2; J gene: TRBJ2-6; clone size: .; CDR3 protein: CASSTSTPTGGGANVLTF; CDR3 DNA: TGTGCCAGCAGCACTTCCACGCCTACAGGCGGCGGGGCCAACGTCCTGACTTTC
D gene: .; V gene: TRBV7-9; J gene: TRBJ1-5; clone size: .; CDR3 protein: CASSRDSNQPQHF; CDR3 DNA: TGTGCCAGCAGCCGGGACAGCAATCAGCCCCAGCATTTT
D gene: .; V gene: TRBV11-3; J gene: TRBJ2-3; clone size: .; CDR3 protein: CASSWGQGSDTQYF; CDR3 DNA: TGTGCCAGCAGCTGGGGGCAGGGGTCAGATACGCAGTATTTT
D gene: .; V gene: TRBV5-1; J gene: TRBJ1-1; clone size: .; CDR3 protein: CASSSVGASSTEAFF; CDR3 DNA: TGCGCCAGCAGCTCGGTAGGGGCCTCGAGCACTGAAGCTTTCTTT
D gene: TRBD2; V gene: TRBV10-1; J gene: TRBJ2-5; clone size: few; CDR3 protein: CASNLAGPPKMSTQYF; CDR3 DNA: TGCGCCAGCAACCTAGCGGGGCCCCCAAAGATGTCGACCCAGTACTTC
D gene: .; V gene: TRBV7-2; J gene: TRBJ2-1; clone size: .; CDR3 protein: CASSLSLNNEQFF; CDR3 DNA: TGTGCCAGCAGCTTGTCCCTCAACAATGAGCAGTTCTTC
D gene: TRBD2; V gene: TRBV6-1; J gene: TRBJ2-3; clone size: .; CDR3 protein: CASSVNGAGGPTDTQYF; CDR3 DNA: TGTGCCAGCAGTGTAAATGGAGCGGGGGGGCCCACAGATACGCAGTATTTT
D gene: TRBD2; V gene: TRBV4-3; J gene: TRBJ2-3; clone size: .; CDR3 protein: CASSQASTSGGSTDTQYF; CDR3 DNA: TGCGCCAGCAGCCAAGCCTCAACTAGCGGGGGAAGCACAGATACGCAGTATTTT
D gene: TRBD2; V gene: TRBV28; J gene: TRBJ2-1; clone size: .; CDR3 protein: CASSRLAGGYEQFF; CDR3 DNA: TGTGCCAGCAGTCGACTAGCGGGGGGTTATGAGCAGTTCTTC
D gene: .; V gene: TRBV10-3; J gene: TRBJ2-5; clone size: .; CDR3 protein: CAISDGGRETQYF; CDR3 DNA: TGTGCCATCAGTGATGGGGGGCGAGAGACCCAGTACTTC
D gene: .; V gene: TRBV10-3; J gene: TRBJ1-2; clone size: few; CDR3 protein: CAISEQAFYGYTF; CDR3 DNA: TGTGCCATCAGCGAACAGGCATTCTATGGCTACACCTTC
D gene: .; V gene: TRBV5-1; J gene: TRBJ2-7; clone size: .; CDR3 protein: CASSSATYSGEQYF; CDR3 DNA: TGCGCCAGCAGCTCGGCCACCTACTCAGGCGAGCAGTACTTC
D gene: TRBD2; V gene: TRBV23-1; J gene: TRBJ2-4; clone size: .; CDR3 protein: CASSQSSREGPAKNIQYF; CDR3 DNA: TGCGCCAGCAGTCAATCGAGCAGGGAGGGACCCGCCAAAAACATTCAGTACTTC
D gene: .; V gene: TRBV18; J gene: TRBJ2-7; clone size: .; CDR3 protein: CASSPLDLEVEQYF; CDR3 DNA: TGTGCCAGCTCACCCTTAGACCTAGAAGTCGAGCAGTACTTC
D gene: .; V gene: TRBV2; J gene: TRBJ1-1; clone size: .; CDR3 protein: CASMEQTETEAFF; CDR3 DNA: TGTGCCAGCATGGAACAGACGGAAACTGAAGCTTTCTTT
D gene: TRBD2; V gene: TRBV5-1; J gene: TRBJ2-3; clone size: medium-sized; CDR3 protein: CASSSGLGDTQYF; CDR3 DNA: TGCGCCAGCAGCTCGGGACTAGGGGATACGCAGTATTTT
D gene: .; V gene: TRBV5-1; J gene: TRBJ2-3; clone size: .; CDR3 protein: CASSPSAVLSTDTQYF; CDR3 DNA: TGCGCCAGCAGCCCCTCGGCCGTCCTTTCCACAGATACGCAGTATTTT
D gene: TRBD2; V gene: TRBV18; J gene: TRBJ2-7; clone size: .; CDR3 protein: CASSPPERGVYEQYF; CDR3 DNA: TGTGCCAGCTCACCACCGGAGCGGGGGGTCTACGAGCAGTACTTC